This T cell receptor beta chain originates from a study of CD8+ T cells in alopecia areata. Findings and caveats of the study: Sharing of TCRs across patients appeared less clear than in mice, possibly for HLA-related reasons.

This clone has just a few counts. Its antigen is not identified. Germline V gives CDR1 SEHNR, CDR2 FQNEAQ (reference sequence). This CDR3 has 11 amino acids. Between the trimmed V and J ends, which lost 8 bases and 1 base, there was a span of 5 bases. The sequencing template was cDNA reverse transcribed from extracted RNA. TCRdb's table, derived via immunoSEQ multiplex PCR, lists solely in-frame clones and lacks some. The table lists around 60,000 clones, 44% of them singletons. This TCR was recovered from a human donor with alopecia areata. The chain links TRBV7-9 to TRBJ1-1; D ambiguous. Material for sequencing was NKG2D-low CD8+ T cells sorted from blood. The CDR3 DNA reads TGTGCCAGCCTTGCGAACACTGAAGCTTTCTTT. It specifies CASLANTEAFF.